The rows below give T cell receptor beta chains drawn from one sample of a study of OX40 agonist ivuxolimab in advanced cancers. TCRdb keeps only in-frame clones here, not all; method: immunoSEQ multiplex PCR. Among 90,000 to 130,000 clones listed, approximately 89% were seen once. The sequencing here drew on CD4+ or CD8+ T cells sorted from blood, taken in a trial of the OX40 agonist ivuxolimab. The receptor source for this set is an adult with an advanced solid tumor such as melanoma, head and neck, liver or kidney cancer. CDR3s include the opening cysteine and the closing phenylalanine or tryptophan. A D gene is named only where the DNA matches it firmly. The size field is filled for only some rows; it gives once, few, many or a size class.

clone size: -
D gene: -
V gene: TRBV28
J gene: TRBJ2-1
CDR3 DNA: TGTGCCAGCAGTTTAGGAAGCAATGAGCAGTTCTTC
CDR3 protein: CASSLGSNEQFF

clone size: -
D gene: -
V gene: TRBV5-4
J gene: TRBJ2-1
CDR3 DNA: TGTGCCAGCAGCTTGGGGGGCTCAGGACACAATGAGCAGTTCTTC
CDR3 protein: CASSLGGSGHNEQFF

clone size: -
D gene: -
V gene: TRBV28
J gene: TRBJ2-1
CDR3 DNA: TGTGCCAGCAGTTGGGCTAGTTCCAATGAGCAGTTCTTC
CDR3 protein: CASSWASSNEQFF

clone size: -
D gene: TRBD1
V gene: TRBV28
J gene: TRBJ2-2
CDR3 DNA: TGTGCCAGCAAAAACAGGGGGTGGAACACCGGGGAGCTGTTTTTT
CDR3 protein: CASKNRGWNTGELFF

clone size: -
D gene: TRBD2
V gene: TRBV15
J gene: TRBJ2-1
CDR3 DNA: TGTGCCACCAGCAGATCGCGGGAGCGCGATGAGCAGTTCTTC
CDR3 protein: CATSRSRERDEQFF

clone size: -
D gene: -
V gene: TRBV9
J gene: TRBJ1-4
CDR3 DNA: TGTGCCAGCAGCGCGGGGGCCGCAGCTAATGAAAAACTGTTTTTT
CDR3 protein: CASSAGAAANEKLFF

clone size: -
D gene: TRBD1
V gene: TRBV5-1
J gene: TRBJ1-1
CDR3 DNA: TGCGCCAGCAGCGTTGGACAGGCTGGGACTGAAGCTTTCTTT
CDR3 protein: CASSVGQAGTEAFF

clone size: -
D gene: -
V gene: TRBV29-1
J gene: TRBJ1-1
CDR3 DNA: TGCAGCGTTGAAGGGGATCGCACTGAAGCTTTCTTT
CDR3 protein: CSVEGDRTEAFF

clone size: few
D gene: -
V gene: TRBV6-5
J gene: TRBJ2-2
CDR3 DNA: TGTGCCAGCAGTTACTCGCCGACCGGGGAGCTGTTTTTT
CDR3 protein: CASSYSPTGELFF

clone size: -
D gene: -
V gene: TRBV27
J gene: TRBJ1-2
CDR3 DNA: TGTGCCAGCAGTTTTCAGGAGGGCTCGTTTGGCTACACCTTC
CDR3 protein: CASSFQEGSFGYTF

clone size: -
D gene: -
V gene: TRBV28
J gene: TRBJ2-7
CDR3 DNA: TGTGCCAGCAGCAGGAACCCCACCTACGAGCAGTACTTC
CDR3 protein: CASSRNPTYEQYF

clone size: -
D gene: TRBD1
V gene: TRBV19
J gene: TRBJ1-3
CDR3 DNA: TGTGCCAGTAGTGACCGGGACAGGGCCAAAAATTTT
CDR3 protein: CASSDRDRAKNF

clone size: -
D gene: -
V gene: TRBV19
J gene: TRBJ2-5
CDR3 DNA: TGTGCCAGTAGTGTCAAAGAGACCCAGTACTTC
CDR3 protein: CASSVKETQYF

clone size: -
D gene: -
V gene: TRBV18
J gene: TRBJ2-2
CDR3 DNA: TGTGCCAGCTCACCACGGGCTTACAGCGGGGAGCTGTTTTTT
CDR3 protein: CASSPRAYSGELFF

clone size: once
D gene: -
V gene: TRBV28
J gene: TRBJ2-5
CDR3 DNA: TGTGCCAGCAGTCCAACGGGACTGACGAAAGAGACCCAGTACTTC
CDR3 protein: CASSPTGLTKETQYF

clone size: -
D gene: TRBD2
V gene: TRBV6-5
J gene: TRBJ2-7
CDR3 DNA: TGTGCCAGCAGTTTAGCGGGAGGGAGCTCCTACGAGCAGTACTTC
CDR3 protein: CASSLAGGSSYEQYF

clone size: -
D gene: -
V gene: TRBV27
J gene: TRBJ2-2
CDR3 DNA: TGTGCCACCAGTCCCCGGGGCCCACAGAACACCGGGGAGCTGTTTTTT
CDR3 protein: CATSPRGPQNTGELFF

clone size: -
D gene: -
V gene: TRBV6-6
J gene: TRBJ1-2
CDR3 DNA: TGTGCCAGCAGTCGACAGCATTCCAACTATGGCTACACCTTC
CDR3 protein: CASSRQHSNYGYTF

clone size: -
D gene: TRBD2
V gene: TRBV4-2
J gene: TRBJ2-3
CDR3 DNA: TGTGCCAGCAGCCCGTCTAGCGGGAGCACAGATACGCAGTATTTT
CDR3 protein: CASSPSSGSTDTQYF

clone size: once
D gene: -
V gene: TRBV4-3
J gene: TRBJ1-4
CDR3 DNA: TGCGCCAGCAGCCGCCAGGGTGGATGGGGGGAAAAACTGTTTTTT
CDR3 protein: CASSRQGGWGEKLFF

clone size: -
D gene: -
V gene: TRBV30
J gene: TRBJ1-5
CDR3 DNA: TGTGCCTGGAGTCGAGGGACGGGTAGCAATCAGCCCCAGCATTTT
CDR3 protein: CAWSRGTGSNQPQHF

clone size: -
D gene: -
V gene: TRBV2
J gene: TRBJ1-6
CDR3 DNA: TGTGCCAGCAGTGACATGAGGGATTCACCCCTCCACTTT
CDR3 protein: CASSDMRDSPLHF

clone size: -
D gene: TRBD1
V gene: TRBV7-3
J gene: TRBJ1-2
CDR3 DNA: TGTGCCAGCAGCGTGACCGGGACAGGGTCCTATGGCTACACCTTC
CDR3 protein: CASSVTGTGSYGYTF

clone size: -
D gene: -
V gene: TRBV5-1
J gene: TRBJ2-1
CDR3 DNA: TGCGCCAGCAGCTTGGGCAGGGGCCGTGGATACAATGAGCAGTTCTTC
CDR3 protein: CASSLGRGRGYNEQFF

clone size: -
D gene: -
V gene: TRBV7-2
J gene: TRBJ1-2
CDR3 DNA: TGTGCCAGCAGCTCTCGGGATTATGGCTACACCTTC
CDR3 protein: CASSSRDYGYTF

clone size: -
D gene: -
V gene: TRBV5-4
J gene: TRBJ2-5
CDR3 DNA: TGTGCCAGCAGCTTTAAGGGCAGTCAAGAGACCCAGTACTTC
CDR3 protein: CASSFKGSQETQYF

clone size: -
D gene: TRBD1
V gene: TRBV7-2
J gene: TRBJ2-7
CDR3 DNA: TGTGCCAGCAGCTTAGCCGGGACAGCTAGCTCCTACGAGCAGTACTTC
CDR3 protein: CASSLAGTASSYEQYF

clone size: -
D gene: TRBD1
V gene: TRBV5-5
J gene: TRBJ1-3
CDR3 DNA: TGTGCCAGCAGCTTTCGGACAGGGTCAAACACCATATATTTT
CDR3 protein: CASSFRTGSNTIYF

clone size: -
D gene: -
V gene: TRBV5-1
J gene: TRBJ2-4
CDR3 DNA: TGCGCCAGCAGCTTGGATCCTGACGGCTTACCCCCCAAAAACATTCAGTACTTC
CDR3 protein: CASSLDPDGLPPKNIQYF

clone size: -
D gene: -
V gene: TRBV6-1
J gene: TRBJ2-1
CDR3 DNA: TGTGCCAGCACACGGACTACCAATAACAATGAGCAGTTCTTC
CDR3 protein: CASTRTTNNNEQFF

clone size: -
D gene: -
V gene: TRBV6-5
J gene: TRBJ2-1
CDR3 DNA: TGTGCCAGCAGCCGCGGACAGTACAATGAGCAGTTCTTC
CDR3 protein: CASSRGQYNEQFF

clone size: -
D gene: -
V gene: TRBV5-4
J gene: TRBJ2-5
CDR3 DNA: TGTGCCAGCAGCCCAAGGGACTTACGATTCCAAGAGACCCAGTACTTC
CDR3 protein: CASSPRDLRFQETQYF

clone size: -
D gene: TRBD2
V gene: TRBV5-1
J gene: TRBJ2-5
CDR3 DNA: TGCGCCAGCAGCTTGGAGCGACTAGCGGGAGAGGAAGAGACCCAGTACTTC
CDR3 protein: CASSLERLAGEEETQYF

clone size: -
D gene: -
V gene: TRBV19
J gene: TRBJ1-1
CDR3 DNA: TGTGCCAGTAGTATTGCGGGGGCACGGACTGAAGCTTTCTTT
CDR3 protein: CASSIAGARTEAFF

clone size: -
D gene: TRBD1
V gene: TRBV9
J gene: TRBJ1-2
CDR3 DNA: TGTGCCAGCAGCGGACGACAGGGGGAGGGATATGGCTACACCTTC
CDR3 protein: CASSGRQGEGYGYTF

clone size: -
D gene: -
V gene: TRBV19
J gene: TRBJ1-1
CDR3 DNA: TGTGCCAGTAGTATAACACGGCTGAACACTGAAGCTTTCTTT
CDR3 protein: CASSITRLNTEAFF

clone size: -
D gene: -
V gene: TRBV30
J gene: TRBJ1-1
CDR3 DNA: TGTGCCTGGAGTGTAGCAGGGTATGGGAACACTGAAGCTTTCTTT
CDR3 protein: CAWSVAGYGNTEAFF

clone size: -
D gene: TRBD2
V gene: TRBV9
J gene: TRBJ2-2
CDR3 DNA: TGTGCCAGCAGCGTAGCTCCAAGCGGGAGGGCCATCGGGGAGCTGTTTTTT
CDR3 protein: CASSVAPSGRAIGELFF

clone size: -
D gene: TRBD1
V gene: TRBV6-1
J gene: TRBJ2-7
CDR3 DNA: TGTGCCAGCAGCCCCTCGGACAGGGGCTACGAGCAGTACTTC
CDR3 protein: CASSPSDRGYEQYF

clone size: -
D gene: -
V gene: TRBV19
J gene: TRBJ1-6
CDR3 DNA: TGTGCCAGTACCATGGGCTCCTATAATTCACCCCTCCACTTT
CDR3 protein: CASTMGSYNSPLHF

clone size: -
D gene: -
V gene: TRBV10-3
J gene: TRBJ1-3
CDR3 DNA: TGTGCCATCAGTGAAGCCAGCTCCCAACCTGGAAACACCATATATTTT
CDR3 protein: CAISEASSQPGNTIYF

clone size: -
D gene: TRBD1
V gene: TRBV18
J gene: TRBJ2-2
CDR3 DNA: TGTGCCAGCTCACCAGAGACAGGGGGCAACACCGGGGAGCTGTTTTTT
CDR3 protein: CASSPETGGNTGELFF

clone size: once
D gene: -
V gene: TRBV19
J gene: TRBJ2-1
CDR3 DNA: TGTGCCAGTAGTGTCTCCACCAGCTCCTACAATGAGCAGTTCTTC
CDR3 protein: CASSVSTSSYNEQFF

clone size: -
D gene: -
V gene: TRBV7-2
J gene: TRBJ1-2
CDR3 DNA: TGTGCCAGCAGCTTAGTAGGGGAACGCTACACCTTC
CDR3 protein: CASSLVGERYTF

clone size: -
D gene: -
V gene: TRBV6-5
J gene: TRBJ1-5
CDR3 DNA: TGTGCCAGCAGTTTGGGGTACAATCAGCCCCAGCATTTT
CDR3 protein: CASSLGYNQPQHF

clone size: -
D gene: -
V gene: TRBV30
J gene: TRBJ2-4
CDR3 DNA: TGTGCCTGGAGTTTTACATTGGCCAAAAACATTCAGTACTTC
CDR3 protein: CAWSFTLAKNIQYF

clone size: -
D gene: -
V gene: TRBV14
J gene: TRBJ1-3
CDR3 DNA: TGTGCCAGCAGCCAAGGCTCGTCGTACTCTGGAAACACCATATATTTT
CDR3 protein: CASSQGSSYSGNTIYF

clone size: -
D gene: -
V gene: TRBV18
J gene: TRBJ2-7
CDR3 DNA: TGTGCCAGCTCACTAGGTACAAACGAGCAGTACTTC
CDR3 protein: CASSLGTNEQYF

clone size: -
D gene: -
V gene: TRBV5-4
J gene: TRBJ2-3
CDR3 DNA: TGTGCCAGCAGCTTGGGGGGAAGCACAGATACGCAGTATTTT
CDR3 protein: CASSLGGSTDTQYF

clone size: -
D gene: -
V gene: TRBV6-4
J gene: TRBJ2-7
CDR3 DNA: TGTGCCAGCAGGGGAGGACAGGACTCCTACGAGCAGTACTTC
CDR3 protein: CASRGGQDSYEQYF

clone size: -
D gene: -
V gene: TRBV5-6
J gene: TRBJ2-7
CDR3 DNA: TGTGCCAGCAGCTTAGGAAGGCTGTCCTACGAGCAGTACTTC
CDR3 protein: CASSLGRLSYEQYF

clone size: once
D gene: -
V gene: TRBV2
J gene: TRBJ1-1
CDR3 DNA: TGTGCCAGTCAGGGAGAAGATGCGGAAGCTTTCTTT
CDR3 protein: CASQGEDAEAFF

clone size: -
D gene: -
V gene: TRBV7-8
J gene: TRBJ2-5
CDR3 DNA: TGTGCCAGCAGCTTAGTAAGGGGGGTCCAAGAGACCCAGTACTTC
CDR3 protein: CASSLVRGVQETQYF